A single sample gave rise to the 8 T cell receptor beta chains below, sequenced in a study of cytomegalovirus exposure and HLA in healthy donors. It was with 60 Vbeta and 13 Jbeta primers that the PCR ran. Assay used: immunoSEQ multiplex PCR; TCRdb lists only in-frame clones, some missing. The repertoire holds more than 150,000 clones, around 80% seen once, with about 1.4% in the top ten. Sequencing was done on a sample of PBMCs. The receptors come from a girl aged 10 to 17 in good health and CMV-seropositive.

This sequence joins TRBV7-9 and TRBJ1-1, with 9 nucleotides matching TRBD1. Losses at the gene ends were 6 bases for V and 10 bases for J; bases not matched to a gene: 12. The CDR3 is made up of 14 amino acids. CDR1 and CDR2 (germline): SEHNR, FQNEAQ (reference sequence). As DNA, the CDR3 is TGTGCCAGCAGGGCACAGGGACAGGGAGATGGAGCTTTCTTT. Its protein product is CASRAQGQGDGAFF.

The chain links TRBV6-1 to TRBJ2-1; TRBD1 matches 8 bases. The CDR3 spans 16 residues. Germline-derived CDR1 and CDR2 are MNHNS and SASEGT. V lost 2 bases, J lost 7 bases, and 10 bases stayed unmatched. The CDR3 loop is CASSELRTGGINEQFF. DNA for the CDR3: TGTGCCAGCAGTGAATTGAGAACAGGGGGGATTAATGAGCAGTTCTTC.

The V and J genes are TRBV15 and TRBJ2-5, with 10 bases that match TRBD2. The CDR3 runs to 15 residues. The V and J ends lost 0 bases and 5 bases, in that order; junction bases with no gene match: 3. CDR1 is LNHNV, CDR2 YYDKDF, per germline (reference sequence). The CDR3 nucleotides read TGTGCCACCAGCAGAGATGTAGCGGGAGGTGAGACCCAGTACTTC. Translating it yields CATSRDVAGGETQYF.

The rearrangement uses TRBV5-4 and TRBJ2-7, with 8 bases matching TRBD1. Germline V gene data show CDR1 as SGHNT and CDR2 as YYREEE (reference sequence). V gave up 4 bases and J gave up 5 bases; unmatched junction bases: 5. The CDR3 has 13 amino acids. The DNA for the CDR3 is TGTGCCAGCAGCCGGACAGGGAGCGACGAGCAGTACTTC. This translates into CASSRTGSDEQYF.

The chain carries TRBV27 and TRBJ2-1, with D possibly TRBD2 on 6 matching bases. The germline V and J ends were trimmed by 3 bases and 6 bases, with 15 bases remaining between them. Looked up from germline, CDR1 is MNHEY and CDR2 is SMNVEV (reference sequence). The CDR3 loop spans 15 amino acids. The CDR3 coding sequence is TGTGCCAGCAGTTTGCAGGGACTTCTCTTCAATGAGCAGTTCTTC. It yields the protein CASSLQGLLFNEQFF.

This chain joins TRBV18 and TRBJ2-1, with D tentatively TRBD2 (6 bases). V lost 2 bases and J lost 2, with 10 bases in between. CDR3 size: 15 residues. Germline V gene sequence: CDR1 KGHSH, CDR2 LQKENI. Written as DNA, the CDR3 is TGTGCCAGCTCACCAGTTGGGGGGACCTACAATGAGCAGTTCTTC. Its translation is CASSPVGGTYNEQFF.

This sequence joins TRBV6-5 and TRBJ2-2, with 8 bases identical to TRBD1. This CDR3 comprises 14 residues. V dropped 5 bases and J dropped 7; count of bases not matched to a gene: 6. CDR1 MNHEY and CDR2 SVGAGI come from the germline V gene. The CDR3 DNA is TGTGCCAGCAGTCTCCAGGGGGCTGTCGGGGAGCTGTTTTTT. This encodes CASSLQGAVGELFF.

The chain couples TRBV27 to TRBJ2-2, with D perhaps matching TRBD2 (7 bases). The V end lost 0 bases, the J end lost 3 bases, and 8 bases lay between the germline ends. Per germline, CDR1 MNHEY and CDR2 SMNVEV (reference sequence). CDR3 length: 15 residues. This CDR3 reads CASSLSGGDTGELFF. The CDR3 DNA reads TGTGCCAGCAGTTTATCAGGGGGGGACACCGGGGAGCTGTTTTTT.